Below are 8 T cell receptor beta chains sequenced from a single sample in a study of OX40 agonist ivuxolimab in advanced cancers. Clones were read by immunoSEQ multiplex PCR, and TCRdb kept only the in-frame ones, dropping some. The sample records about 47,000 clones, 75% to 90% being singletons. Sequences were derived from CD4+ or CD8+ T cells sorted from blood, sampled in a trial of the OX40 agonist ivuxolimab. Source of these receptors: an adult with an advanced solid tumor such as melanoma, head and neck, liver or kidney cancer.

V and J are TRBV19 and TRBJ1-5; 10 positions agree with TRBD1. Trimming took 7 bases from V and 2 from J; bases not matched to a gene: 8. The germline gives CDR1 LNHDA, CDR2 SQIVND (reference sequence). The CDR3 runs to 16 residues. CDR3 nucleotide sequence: TGTGCCAGTAAGGCGACAGGGGGCGCCGGCAATCAGCCCCAGCATTTT. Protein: CASKATGGAGNQPQHF.

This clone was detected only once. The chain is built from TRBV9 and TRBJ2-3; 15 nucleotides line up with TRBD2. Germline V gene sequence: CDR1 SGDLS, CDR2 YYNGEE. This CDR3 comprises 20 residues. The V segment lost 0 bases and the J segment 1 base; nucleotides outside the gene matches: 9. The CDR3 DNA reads TGTGCCAGCAGCGTAGGCCTTGGACTAGCGGGGGGGCCCCGCACAGATACGCAGTATTTT. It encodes CASSVGLGLAGGPRTDTQYF. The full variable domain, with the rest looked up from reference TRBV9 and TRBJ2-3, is DSGVTQTPKHLITATGQRVTLRCSPRSGDLSVYWYQQSLDQGLQFLIQYYNGEERAKGNILERFSAQQFPDLHSELNLSSLELGDSALYFCASSVGLGLAGGPRTDTQYFGPGTRLTVL.

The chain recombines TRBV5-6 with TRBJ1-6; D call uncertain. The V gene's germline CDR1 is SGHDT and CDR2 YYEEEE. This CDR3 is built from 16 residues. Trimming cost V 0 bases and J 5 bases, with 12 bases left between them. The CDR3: CASSLALRSHNSPLHF. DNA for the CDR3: TGTGCCAGCAGCTTGGCTTTACGGTCACATAATTCACCCCTCCACTTT.

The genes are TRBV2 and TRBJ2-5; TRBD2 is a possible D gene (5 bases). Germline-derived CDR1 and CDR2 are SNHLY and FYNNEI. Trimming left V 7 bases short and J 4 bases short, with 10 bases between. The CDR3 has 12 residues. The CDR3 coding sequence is TGTGCCAGCACACTAGAAAGAGAGACCCAGTACTTC. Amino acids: CASTLERETQYF.

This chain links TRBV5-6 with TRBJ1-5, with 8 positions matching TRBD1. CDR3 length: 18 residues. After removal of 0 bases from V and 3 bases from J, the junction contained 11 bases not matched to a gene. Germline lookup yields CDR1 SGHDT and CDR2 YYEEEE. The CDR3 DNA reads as TGTGCCAGCAGCTTGGCCAGCTTGACAGGGGTTTTCAATCAGCCCCAGCATTTT. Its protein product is CASSLASLTGVFNQPQHF. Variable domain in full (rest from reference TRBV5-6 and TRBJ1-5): DAGVTQSPTHLIKTRGQQVTLRCSPKSGHDTVSWYQQALGQGPQFIFQYYEEEERQRGNFPDRFSGHQFPNYSSELNVNALLLGDSALYLCASSLASLTGVFNQPQHFGDGTRLSIL.

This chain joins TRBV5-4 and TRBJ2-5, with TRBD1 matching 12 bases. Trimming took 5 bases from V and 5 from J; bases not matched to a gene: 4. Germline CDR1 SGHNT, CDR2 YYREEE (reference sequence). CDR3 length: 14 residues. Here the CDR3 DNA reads TGTGCCAGCAGAGGGGACAGGGGGCGCGAGACCCAGTACTTC. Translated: CASRGDRGRETQYF.

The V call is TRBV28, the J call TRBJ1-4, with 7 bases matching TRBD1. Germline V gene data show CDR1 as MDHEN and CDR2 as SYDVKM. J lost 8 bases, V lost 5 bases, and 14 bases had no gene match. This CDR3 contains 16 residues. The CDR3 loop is CASSPDSQGGGEKLFF. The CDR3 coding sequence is TGTGCCAGCAGTCCCGATTCCCAGGGGGGTGGCGAAAAACTGTTTTTT.

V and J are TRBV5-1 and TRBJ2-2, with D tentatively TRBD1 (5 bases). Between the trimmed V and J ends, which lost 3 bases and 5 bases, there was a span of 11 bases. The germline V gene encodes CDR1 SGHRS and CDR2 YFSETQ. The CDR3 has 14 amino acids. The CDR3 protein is CASSSSGATGELFF. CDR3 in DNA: TGCGCCAGCAGCTCGTCTGGGGCAACCGGGGAGCTGTTTTTT.